This TCR beta chain was obtained from a study of shared clonotypes between healthy human individuals. Donors, healthy HIV-negative adults, lacked recent acute infections or vaccinations. In germline, CDR1 is SEHNR, CDR2 FQNEAQ (reference sequence). The CDR3 length is 14 residues. Between the trimmed V and J ends, which lost 6 bases and 1 base, there was a span of 10 bases. Note on this clone: This sample also contains other DNA sequences that code for the same CDR3.

Some clones are missing from TCRdb's copy, which holds only in-frame ones; the method was immunoSEQ multiplex PCR. Among some 2.1 million clones listed, roughly 94% were seen once. The chain is built from TRBV7-9 and TRBJ1-5; D call uncertain. The TCR comes from a man aged 18 to 29 in good health. Source material: naive CD4+ T cells sorted from blood. Subset of the sample: CD45RA+ positively selected. In nucleotides, the CDR3 is TGTGCCAGCAGTTCCGACCGAAGCAATCAGCCCCAGCATTTT. Translation gives CASSSDRSNQPQHF.